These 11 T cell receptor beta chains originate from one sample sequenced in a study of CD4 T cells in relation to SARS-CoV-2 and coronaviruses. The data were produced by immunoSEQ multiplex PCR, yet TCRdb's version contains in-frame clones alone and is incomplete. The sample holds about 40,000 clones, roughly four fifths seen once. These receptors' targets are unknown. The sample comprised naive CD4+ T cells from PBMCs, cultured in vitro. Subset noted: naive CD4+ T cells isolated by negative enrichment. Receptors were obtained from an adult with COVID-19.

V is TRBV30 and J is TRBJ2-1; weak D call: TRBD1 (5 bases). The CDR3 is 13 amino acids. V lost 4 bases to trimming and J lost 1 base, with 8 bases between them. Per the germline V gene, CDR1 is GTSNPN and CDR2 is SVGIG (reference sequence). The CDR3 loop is CAWKGQSYNEQFF. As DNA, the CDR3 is TGTGCCTGGAAGGGGCAGTCCTACAATGAGCAGTTCTTC.

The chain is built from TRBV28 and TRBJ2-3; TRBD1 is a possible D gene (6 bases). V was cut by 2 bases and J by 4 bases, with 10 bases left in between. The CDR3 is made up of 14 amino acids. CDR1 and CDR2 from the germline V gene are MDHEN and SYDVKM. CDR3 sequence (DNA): TGTGCCAGCAGTTTAACAGGGAGTCCAGATACGCAGTATTTT. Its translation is CASSLTGSPDTQYF.

The CDR3: CASSPGTAYGYTF. The CDR3, as DNA: TGTGCCAGCAGCCCCGGGACGGCCTATGGCTACACCTTC. The rearrangement uses TRBV12-3 or TRBV12-4 and TRBJ1-2, with D possibly being TRBD1 (5 bases). This CDR3 is 13 amino acids long. V dropped 6 bases and J dropped 4 bases, with 12 bases sitting between them.

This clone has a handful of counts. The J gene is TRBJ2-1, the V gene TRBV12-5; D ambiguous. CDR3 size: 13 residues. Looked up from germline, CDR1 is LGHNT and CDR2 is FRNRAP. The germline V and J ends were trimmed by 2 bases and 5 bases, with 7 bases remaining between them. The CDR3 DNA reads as TGTGCTAGTGGTTTGTACCAGGACAATGAGCAGTTCTTC. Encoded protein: CASGLYQDNEQFF.

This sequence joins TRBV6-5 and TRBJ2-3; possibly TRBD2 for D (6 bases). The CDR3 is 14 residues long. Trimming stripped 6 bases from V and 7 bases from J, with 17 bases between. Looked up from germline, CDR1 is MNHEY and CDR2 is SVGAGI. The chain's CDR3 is CASRPGSSRNTQYF. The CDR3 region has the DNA TGTGCCAGCAGACCCGGGAGTTCCAGAAATACGCAGTATTTT.

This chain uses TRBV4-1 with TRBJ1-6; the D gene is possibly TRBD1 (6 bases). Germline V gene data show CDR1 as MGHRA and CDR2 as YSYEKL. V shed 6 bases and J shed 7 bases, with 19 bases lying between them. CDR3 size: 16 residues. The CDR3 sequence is CASRQPGTGANSPLHF. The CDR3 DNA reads TGCGCCAGCAGGCAACCCGGGACGGGGGCAAATTCACCCCTCCACTTT.

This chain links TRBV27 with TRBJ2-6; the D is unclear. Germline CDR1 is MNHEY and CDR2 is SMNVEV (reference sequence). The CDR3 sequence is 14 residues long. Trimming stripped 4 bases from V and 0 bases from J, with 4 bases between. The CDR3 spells CASSSSSGANVLTF. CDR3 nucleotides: TGTGCCAGCAGTTCTAGCTCTGGGGCCAACGTCCTGACTTTC.

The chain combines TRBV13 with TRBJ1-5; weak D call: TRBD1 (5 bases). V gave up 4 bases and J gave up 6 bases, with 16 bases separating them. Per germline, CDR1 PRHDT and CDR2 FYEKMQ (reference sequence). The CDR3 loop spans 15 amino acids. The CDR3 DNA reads TGTGCCAGCAGCTCGGGGCCGATCGAAGTTCAGCCCCAGCATTTT. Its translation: CASSSGPIEVQPQHF.

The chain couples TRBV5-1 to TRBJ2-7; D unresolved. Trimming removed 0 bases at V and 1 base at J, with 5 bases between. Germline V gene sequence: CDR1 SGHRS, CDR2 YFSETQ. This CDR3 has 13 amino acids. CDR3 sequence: CASSLERSYEQYF. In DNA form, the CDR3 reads TGCGCCAGCAGCTTGGAACGTTCCTACGAGCAGTACTTC.

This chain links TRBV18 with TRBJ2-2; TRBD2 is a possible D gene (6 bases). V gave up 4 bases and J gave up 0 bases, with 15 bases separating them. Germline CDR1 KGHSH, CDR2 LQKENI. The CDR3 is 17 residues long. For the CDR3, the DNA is TGTGCCAGCTCACAGAGTTTCGGGAGCGCGAACACCGGGGAGCTGTTTTTT. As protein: CASSQSFGSANTGELFF.

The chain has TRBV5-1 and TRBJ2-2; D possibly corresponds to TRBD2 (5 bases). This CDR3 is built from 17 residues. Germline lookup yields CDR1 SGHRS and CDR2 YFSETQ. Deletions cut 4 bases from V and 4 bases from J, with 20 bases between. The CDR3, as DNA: TGCGCCAGCAGCCTTTCCGTCGGAGAGGGAGTCACCGGGGAGCTGTTTTTT. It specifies CASSLSVGEGVTGELFF.